This paragraph covers one T cell receptor (beta chain) sequence. Antigen unknown. Use of 60 Vbeta and 13 Jbeta primers characterized the PCR. The repertoire was sequenced with immunoSEQ multiplex PCR; TCRdb's copy has only in-frame clones and lacks some. Seen here are roughly 150,000 clones, approximately 83% observed once, and the top ten hold about 1.8%. The data derive from a study of cytomegalovirus exposure and HLA in healthy donors. The CDR3 runs to 11 residues. The germline V gene encodes CDR1 SQVTM and CDR2 ANQGSEA. The trim removed 6 bases at V and 6 bases at J, leaving 5 bases unmatched. Findings and limits, study-wide: The Asian-associated ancestry cluster reportedly had fewer N-insertions than the approximately 700-donor mean in a later analysis. The authors assumed roughly uniform sequencing depth across donors for presence/absence analyses. Common viral pathogens (according to a later analysis) appeared linked to several of the most significant clusters. Earlier results showed most TCR beta V segments being productive about 87% or about 30% of the time.

The sample comprised PBMCs. The sequence came from a woman aged 40 to 50 in good health and CMV-seronegative. The chain has TRBV29-1 and TRBJ2-7; 7 nucleotides agree with TRBD2. Here the CDR3 DNA reads TGCAGCGTGGGGGGGGTGGTCGAGCAGTACTTC. This gives the protein CSVGGVVEQYF.